This TCR beta chain was sequenced during a study of blood T cell repertoires in COVID-19. The table came from immunoSEQ multiplex PCR; TCRdb's copy has only in-frame clones and leaves some out. The sample holds over 200,000 clones; roughly 88% are singletons and the top ten take approximately 2.3%. This CDR3 region has 13 residues. CDR1 and CDR2 (germline): PRHDT, FYEKMQ (reference sequence). Trimming stripped 4 bases from V and 6 bases from J, with 13 bases between. The source is a man aged 35-49 years who had recovered from COVID-19. Sequenced material: peripheral blood. The chain joins TRBV13 to TRBJ2-7, with D possibly being TRBD2 (6 bases). The CDR3: CASSSGGALEQYF. CDR3 in DNA: TGTGCCAGCAGCTCTGGAGGGGCCCTCGAGCAGTACTTC.